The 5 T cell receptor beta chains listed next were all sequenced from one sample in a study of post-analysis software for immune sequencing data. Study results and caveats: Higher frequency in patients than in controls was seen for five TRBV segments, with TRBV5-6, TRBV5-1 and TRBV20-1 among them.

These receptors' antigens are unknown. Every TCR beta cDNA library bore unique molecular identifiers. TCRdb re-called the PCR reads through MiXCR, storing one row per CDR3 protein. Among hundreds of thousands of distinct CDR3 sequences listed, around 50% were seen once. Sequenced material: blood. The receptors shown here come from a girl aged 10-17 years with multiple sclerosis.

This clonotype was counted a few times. The CDR3 DNA sequence: TGTGCCTGGAGTGCGGGACTAGCTATCTACGAGCAGTACTTC. Amino acids: CAWSAGLAIYEQYF. The chain links TRBV30 to TRBJ2-7, with 9 bases matching TRBD2. The V segment lost 1 base and the J segment 3 bases; nucleotides outside the gene matches: 4. The CDR3 sequence is 14 residues long. Germline CDR1 and CDR2: GTSNPN and SVGIG (reference sequence).

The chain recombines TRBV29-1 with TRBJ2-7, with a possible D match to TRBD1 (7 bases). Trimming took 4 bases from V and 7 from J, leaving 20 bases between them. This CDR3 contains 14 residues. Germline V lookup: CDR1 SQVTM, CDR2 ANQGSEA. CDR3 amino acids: CSVGPPGGIYEQYF. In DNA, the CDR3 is TGCAGCGTTGGACCCCCAGGGGGGATCTATGAGCAGTACTTC.

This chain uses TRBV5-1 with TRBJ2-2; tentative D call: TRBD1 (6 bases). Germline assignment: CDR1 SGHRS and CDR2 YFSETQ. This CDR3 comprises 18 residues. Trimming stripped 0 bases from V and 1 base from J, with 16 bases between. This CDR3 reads CASSLGVFGQRNTGELFF. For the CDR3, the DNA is TGCGCCAGCAGCTTGGGAGTTTTTGGACAGAGGAACACCGGGGAGCTGTTTTTT. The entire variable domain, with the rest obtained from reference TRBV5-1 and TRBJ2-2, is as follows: KAGVTQTPRYLIKTRGQQVTLSCSPISGHRSVSWYQQTPGQGLQFLFEYFSETQRNKGNFPGRFSGRQFSNSRSEMNVSTLELGDSALYLCASSLGVFGQRNTGELFFGEGSRLTVL.

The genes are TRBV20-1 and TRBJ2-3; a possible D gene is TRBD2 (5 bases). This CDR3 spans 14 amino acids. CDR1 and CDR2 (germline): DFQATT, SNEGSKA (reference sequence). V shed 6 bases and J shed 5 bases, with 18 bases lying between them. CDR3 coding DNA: TGCAGTGCCACCGGGGAACGGGCTGAAGATACGCAGTATTTT. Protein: CSATGERAEDTQYF.

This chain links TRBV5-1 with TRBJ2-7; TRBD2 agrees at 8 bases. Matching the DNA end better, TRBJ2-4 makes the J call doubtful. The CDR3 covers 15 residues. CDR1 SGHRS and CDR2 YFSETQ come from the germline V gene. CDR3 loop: CASSLEGLVGNIQYF. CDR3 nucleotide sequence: TGCGCCAGCAGCTTGGAGGGACTAGTGGGAAACATTCAGTACTTC.